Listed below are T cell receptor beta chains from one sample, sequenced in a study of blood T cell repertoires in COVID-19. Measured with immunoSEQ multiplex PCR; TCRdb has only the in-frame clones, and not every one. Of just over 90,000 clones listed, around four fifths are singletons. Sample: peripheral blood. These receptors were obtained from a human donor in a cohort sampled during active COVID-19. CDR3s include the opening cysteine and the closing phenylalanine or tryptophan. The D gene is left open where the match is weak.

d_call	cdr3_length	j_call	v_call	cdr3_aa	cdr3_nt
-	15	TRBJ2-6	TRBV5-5	CASSLADSGANVLTF	TGTGCCAGCAGCTTGGCAGACTCTGGGGCCAACGTCCTGACTTTC
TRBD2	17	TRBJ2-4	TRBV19	CASSIDRAGGPGNIQYF	TGTGCCAGTAGTATAGATCGAGCGGGAGGGCCGGGGAACATTCAGTACTTC
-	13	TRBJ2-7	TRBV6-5	CASSYSWRGEQYF	TGTGCCAGCAGTTACTCGTGGAGGGGCGAGCAGTACTTC
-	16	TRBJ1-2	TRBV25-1	CASSGLTTVANYGYTF	TGTGCCAGCAGTGGGCTTACGACAGTCGCTAACTATGGCTACACCTTC
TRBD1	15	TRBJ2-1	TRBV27	CASSLDRASYNEQFF	TGTGCCAGCAGTTTGGACAGGGCCTCCTACAATGAGCAGTTCTTC
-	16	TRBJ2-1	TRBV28	CASSLTGDLGNNEQFF	TGTGCCAGCAGTTTAACGGGAGACCTGGGTAACAATGAGCAGTTCTTC
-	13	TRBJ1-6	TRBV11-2	CASSGSYNSPLHF	TGTGCCAGTTCCGGGTCCTATAATTCACCCCTCCACTTT
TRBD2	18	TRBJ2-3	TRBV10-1	CASSEWTSGSEDTDTQYF	TGCGCCAGCAGTGAGTGGACTAGCGGGAGTGAGGACACAGATACGCAGTATTTT
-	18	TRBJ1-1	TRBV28	CASSFKIVWGPNVPEAFF	TGTGCCAGCAGTTTTAAGATCGTGTGGGGCCCGAACGTCCCTGAAGCTTTCTTT
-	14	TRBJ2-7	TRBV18	CASSLGMRDGEQYF	TGTGCCAGCTCACTGGGAATGAGGGATGGCGAGCAGTACTTC
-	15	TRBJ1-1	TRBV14	CASSQVFPTNTEAFF	TGTGCCAGCAGCCAAGTCTTCCCCACTAACACTGAAGCTTTCTTT
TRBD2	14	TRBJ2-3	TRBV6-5	CASSPGTNKDTQYF	TGTGCCAGCAGCCCCGGGACTAATAAAGATACGCAGTATTTT